Listed here is a single T cell receptor (beta chain). V dropped 6 bases and J dropped 6 bases, with 14 bases sitting between them. CDR3 length: 13 amino acids. Germline V gene sequence: CDR1 LNHDA, CDR2 SQIVND (reference sequence). This entry comes from a study of OX40 agonist ivuxolimab in advanced cancers. The repertoire was sequenced with immunoSEQ multiplex PCR; TCRdb's copy has only in-frame clones and lacks some. The sample lists 25,000 to 30,000 clones, about four fifths seen once, with around 10% in the top ten. The material was CD4+ or CD8+ T cells sorted from blood, obtained in a trial of the OX40 agonist ivuxolimab. The V and J genes are TRBV19 and TRBJ1-1, with a possible D match to TRBD1 (6 bases). The TCR was taken from an adult with an advanced solid tumor such as melanoma, head and neck, liver or kidney cancer. CDR3 amino acids: CASRLGGNAEAFF. The DNA of the CDR3 is TGTGCCAGTAGATTGGGGGGCAACGCTGAAGCTTTCTTT.